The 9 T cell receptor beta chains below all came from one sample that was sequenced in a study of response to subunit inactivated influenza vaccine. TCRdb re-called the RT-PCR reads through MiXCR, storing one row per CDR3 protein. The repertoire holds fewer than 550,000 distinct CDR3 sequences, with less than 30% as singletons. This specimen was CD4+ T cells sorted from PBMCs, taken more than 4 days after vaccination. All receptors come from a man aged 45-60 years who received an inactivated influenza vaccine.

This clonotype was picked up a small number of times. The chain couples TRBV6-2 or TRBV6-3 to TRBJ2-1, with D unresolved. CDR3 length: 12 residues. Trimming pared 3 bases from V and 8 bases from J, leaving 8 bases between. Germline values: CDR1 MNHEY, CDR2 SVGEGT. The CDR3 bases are TGTGCCAGCAGTTATGTTGTCCATGAGCAGTTCTTC. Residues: CASSYVVHEQFF.

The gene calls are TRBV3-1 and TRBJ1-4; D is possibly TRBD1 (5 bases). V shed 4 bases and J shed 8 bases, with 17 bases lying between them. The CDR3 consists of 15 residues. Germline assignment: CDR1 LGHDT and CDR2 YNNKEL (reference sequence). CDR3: CASSRNTGVEEKLFF. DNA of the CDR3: TGTGCCAGCAGCCGGAACACAGGCGTTGAGGAAAAACTGTTTTTT.

The CDR3 loop is CASSDGGLLSYEQYF. The CDR3 bases are TGTGCCAGCAGTGACGGCGGACTCCTGTCCTACGAGCAGTACTTC. This sequence joins TRBV2 and TRBJ2-7, with D possibly matching TRBD2 (5 bases). Germline V gene data show CDR1 as SNHLY and CDR2 as FYNNEI. This CDR3 is built from 15 residues. V lost 3 bases, J lost 1 base, and 13 bases lay in between.

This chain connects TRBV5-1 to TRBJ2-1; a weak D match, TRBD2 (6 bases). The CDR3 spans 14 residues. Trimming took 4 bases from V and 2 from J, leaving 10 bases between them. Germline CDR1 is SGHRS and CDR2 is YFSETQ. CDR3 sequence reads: CASSRENPYNEQFF. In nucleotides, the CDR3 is TGCGCCAGCAGCCGGGAGAATCCCTACAATGAGCAGTTCTTC.

DNA of the CDR3: TGTGCCAGCAGTTTCGCCCCGGGACTAGCGGGAGCTGGCTACGAGCAGTACTTC. Protein sequence: CASSFAPGLAGAGYEQYF. J is TRBJ2-7 and V is TRBV12-3 or TRBV12-4, with 14 bases identical to TRBD2. CDR3 length equals 18 residues. After removal of 3 bases from V and 3 bases from J, the junction contained 10 bases not matched to a gene.

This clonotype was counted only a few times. This CDR3 is CSARTEVRADTQYF. The CDR3 DNA reads as TGCAGTGCTAGAACAGAGGTCAGAGCAGATACGCAGTATTTT. The V and J genes are TRBV20-1 and TRBJ2-3, with unresolved D. The V gene's germline CDR1 is DFQATT and CDR2 SNEGSKA (reference sequence). This CDR3 region has 14 residues. V lost 2 bases and J lost 4, with 13 bases in between.

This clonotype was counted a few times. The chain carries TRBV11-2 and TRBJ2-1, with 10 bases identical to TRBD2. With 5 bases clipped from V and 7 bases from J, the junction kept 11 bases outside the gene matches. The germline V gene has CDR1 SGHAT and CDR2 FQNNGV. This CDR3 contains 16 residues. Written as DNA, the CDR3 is TGTGCCAGCAGCGGTATCTTTGGACTAGCGGTAAATGAGCAGTTCTTC. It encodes CASSGIFGLAVNEQFF.

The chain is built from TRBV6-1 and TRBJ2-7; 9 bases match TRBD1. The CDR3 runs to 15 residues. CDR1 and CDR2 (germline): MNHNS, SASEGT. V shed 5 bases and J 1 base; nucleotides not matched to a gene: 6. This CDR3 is CASSPGTGRSYEQYF. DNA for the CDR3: TGTGCCAGCAGTCCCGGGACAGGGCGGTCCTACGAGCAGTACTTC.

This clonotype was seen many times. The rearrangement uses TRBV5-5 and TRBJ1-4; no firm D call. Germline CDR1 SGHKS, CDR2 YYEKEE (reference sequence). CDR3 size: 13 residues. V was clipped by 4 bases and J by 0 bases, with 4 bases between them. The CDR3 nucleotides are TGTGCCAGCAGCACCCCAACTAATGAAAAACTGTTTTTT. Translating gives CASSTPTNEKLFF.